Given below is one T cell receptor (beta chain) in context. It lacks a known antigen. Base-call qualities are not available, and no considerably larger clone is one nucleotide away. The sample's time point, from its label and the paper: persistent/refractory GD, antithyroid drugs over 5 years with positive TRAb. For both TCR sequencing and RNA sequencing, RNA was extracted from PBMCs in TRIzol. The diagnosis of Graves' disease followed American Thyroid Association guidelines. Patients for the study were recruited at an endocrinology department in Xi'an, China. Each patient gave about 10 milliliters of peripheral blood, collected in an EDTA anticoagulant tube. Ficoll Paque Plus density gradient separation was used to isolate PBMCs, and no additional T cell sorting was done. RNA quality was checked with an Agilent 2100 Bioanalyzer and agarose gel, and concentration with a NanoDrop 2000. Receptor libraries were prepared by multiplex PCR. The sequencer was an Illumina HiSeq 4000. iRepertoire HTBI primers and Arm-PCR amplification of CDR3 regions were used to construct TCR beta libraries. Before sequencing, the PCR products went through gel purification. From the authors' description of their analysis: Gene usage analysis of CDR3 amino acid clonotypes relied on the roughly 60 TRBV and more than twelve TRBJ segments identified across samples. COPE and FqMerger were used to merge the filtered high-quality paired reads into contigs. BLAST was used to align contigs to IMGT TRBV, TRBD and TRBJ reference genes, and CDR3 was defined according to IMGT. Highly expanded clones were defined as clonotypes with a frequency above 0.1%. Shannon entropy was used to measure repertoire diversity, and the Gini coefficient was used to measure V-J evenness. A clonotype found in more than one individual was treated as public. Through fastp at Q25 and MiXCR, TCRdb rebuilt clones from the public reads, retaining in-frame beta chains. Every entry covers one CDR3 protein and lists the most common genes and DNA from its rows. TCRdb's processing, not the authors', yielded these V and J calls. In this sample the table shows about 660,000 distinct CDR3 sequences, around 32% of which occur a single time. The top ten clones comprise around 42% of the sample.

This sample was included in a study of regulatory T cells in long-lasting Graves disease (dated by TCRdb to about 2021). Turning to the overall study: To count as having persistent Graves' disease, a patient had to have received antithyroid drug treatment for over 5 years with TSH receptor autoantibodies remaining persistently positive. Persistent Graves' disease patients were compared with newly diagnosed Graves' disease patients by peripheral blood TCR sequencing and RNA sequencing. On average, persistent Graves' disease patients in the clinical cohort had been on antithyroid drugs for about 10 years. TCR sequencing covered some 13 persistent and approximately 20 newly diagnosed Graves' disease patients, some 33 samples in total. The study was conducted in China and was registered as a clinical trial. What the work shows at the level of the full study, not this receptor alone: Persistent disease showed preferential use of TRBV28, TRBJ1-2 and TRBJ2-5, whereas newly diagnosed disease favored TRBV20-1 and TRBJ2-1. Peripheral blood alone was examined, since thyroid tissue, which constituted the primary lesion, could not be accessed. The authors noted that the small sample size was a limitation that may lower accuracy. Sequencing and analysis were restricted to the TCR beta chain. More public clonotypes were shared among persistent patients (more than 2,500) than among newly diagnosed patients (966). Persistent Graves' disease patients showed lower TCR Shannon entropy and fewer highly expanded clones than newly diagnosed patients, suggesting clonal expansion.

The CDR3 has 18 amino acids, counting the end cysteine and phenylalanine. Only the CDR3 part of the read is kept: 54 bases, read in frame from the first base. The germline V and J ends show losses of 7 bases and 2 bases respectively, and no gene match explains 15 bases of the junction. The V gene is TRBV12-3 or TRBV12-4 and the J gene is TRBJ2-7, with 12 middle bases fitting TRBD2. Source: peripheral blood mononuclear cells (PBMCs), taken when the disease was refractory, from a patient treated with antithyroid drugs. The sequence derives from a female donor with Graves disease. Read as DNA, the sequence is TGTGCCAGCAACTGGGACAGGGCCTGGACTAGCGGGACCTACGAGCAGTACTTC. Its translation reads: CASNWDRAWTSGTYEQYF.